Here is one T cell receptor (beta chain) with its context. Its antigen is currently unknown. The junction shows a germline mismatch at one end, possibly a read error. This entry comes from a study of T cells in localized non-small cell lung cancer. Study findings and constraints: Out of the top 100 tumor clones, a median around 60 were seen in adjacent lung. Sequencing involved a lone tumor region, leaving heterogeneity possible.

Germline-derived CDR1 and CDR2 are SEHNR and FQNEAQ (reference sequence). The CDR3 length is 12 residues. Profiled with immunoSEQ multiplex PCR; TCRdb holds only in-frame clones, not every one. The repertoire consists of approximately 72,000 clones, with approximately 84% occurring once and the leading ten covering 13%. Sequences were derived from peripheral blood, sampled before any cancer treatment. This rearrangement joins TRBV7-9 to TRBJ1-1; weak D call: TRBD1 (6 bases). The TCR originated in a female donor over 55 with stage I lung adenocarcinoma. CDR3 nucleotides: TGTGCCAGCAGCTTACCTCGAAGCAGGGGAAACTTT. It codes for CASSLPRSRGNF.